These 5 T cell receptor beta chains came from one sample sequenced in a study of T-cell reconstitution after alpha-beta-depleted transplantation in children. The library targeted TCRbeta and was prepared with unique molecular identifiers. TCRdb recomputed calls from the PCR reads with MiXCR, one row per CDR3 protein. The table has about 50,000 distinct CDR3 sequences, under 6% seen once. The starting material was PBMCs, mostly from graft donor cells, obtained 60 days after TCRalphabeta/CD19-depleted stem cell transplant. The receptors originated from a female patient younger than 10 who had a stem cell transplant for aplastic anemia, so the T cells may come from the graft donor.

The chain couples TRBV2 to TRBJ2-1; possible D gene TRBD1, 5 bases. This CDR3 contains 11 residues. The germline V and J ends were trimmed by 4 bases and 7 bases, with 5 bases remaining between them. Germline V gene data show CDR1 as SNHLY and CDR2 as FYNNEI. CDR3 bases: TGTGCCAGCAGTGCAGGGAATGAGCAGTTCTTC. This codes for CASSAGNEQFF.

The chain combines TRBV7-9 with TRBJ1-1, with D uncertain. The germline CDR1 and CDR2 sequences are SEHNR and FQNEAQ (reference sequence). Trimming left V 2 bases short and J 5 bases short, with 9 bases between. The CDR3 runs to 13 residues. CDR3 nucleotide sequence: TGTGCCAGCAGCTTACCAGGAATGACTGAAGCTTTCTTT. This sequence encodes CASSLPGMTEAFF.

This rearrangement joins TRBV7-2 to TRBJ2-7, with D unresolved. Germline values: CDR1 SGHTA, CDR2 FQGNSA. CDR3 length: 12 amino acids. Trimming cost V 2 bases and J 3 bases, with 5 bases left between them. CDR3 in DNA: TGTGCCAGCAGCTTACCCCACTACGAGCAGTACTTC. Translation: CASSLPHYEQYF.

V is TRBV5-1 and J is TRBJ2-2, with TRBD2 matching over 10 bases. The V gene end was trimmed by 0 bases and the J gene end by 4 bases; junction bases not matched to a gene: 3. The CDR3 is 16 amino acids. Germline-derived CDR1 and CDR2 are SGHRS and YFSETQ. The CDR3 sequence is CASSLGAGGPTGELFF. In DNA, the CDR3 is TGCGCCAGCAGCTTGGGAGCGGGAGGGCCCACCGGGGAGCTGTTTTTT.

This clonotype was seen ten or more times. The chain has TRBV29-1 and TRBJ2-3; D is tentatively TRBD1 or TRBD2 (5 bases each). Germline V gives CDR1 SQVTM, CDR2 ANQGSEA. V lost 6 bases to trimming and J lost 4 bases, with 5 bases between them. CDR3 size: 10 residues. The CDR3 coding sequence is TGCAGCGTGGGGGCAGATACGCAGTATTTT. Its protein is CSVGADTQYF.